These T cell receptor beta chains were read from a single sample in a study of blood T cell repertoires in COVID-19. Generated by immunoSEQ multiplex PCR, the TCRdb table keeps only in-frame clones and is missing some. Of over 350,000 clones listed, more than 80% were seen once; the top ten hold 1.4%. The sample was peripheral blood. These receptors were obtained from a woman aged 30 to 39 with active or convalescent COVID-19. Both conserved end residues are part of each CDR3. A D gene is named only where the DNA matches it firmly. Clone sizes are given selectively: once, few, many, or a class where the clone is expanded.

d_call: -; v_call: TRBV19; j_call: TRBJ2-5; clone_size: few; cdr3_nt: TGTGCCAGTAGTCCCACACAGGGTGCCCAAGAGACCCAGTACTTC; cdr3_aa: CASSPTQGAQETQYF
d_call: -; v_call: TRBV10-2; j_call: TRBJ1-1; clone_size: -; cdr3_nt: TGCGCCAGCAGTGACCAACGGGGGTTTACTGAAGCTTTCTTT; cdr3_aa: CASSDQRGFTEAFF
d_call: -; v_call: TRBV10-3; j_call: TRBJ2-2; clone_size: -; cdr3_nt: TGTGCCCACCAACCGGGGGCGAACACCGGGGAGCTGTTTTTT; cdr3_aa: CAHQPGANTGELFF
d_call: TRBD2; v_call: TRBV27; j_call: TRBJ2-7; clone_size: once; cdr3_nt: TGTGCCAGCAGCCCCGGGACTAGCTTTTACGAGCAGTACTTC; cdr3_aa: CASSPGTSFYEQYF
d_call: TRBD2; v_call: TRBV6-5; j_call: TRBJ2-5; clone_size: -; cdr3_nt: TGTGCCAGCAGTTATGGGACTAGCGGGAGTGGTGAGACCCAGTACTTC; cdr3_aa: CASSYGTSGSGETQYF
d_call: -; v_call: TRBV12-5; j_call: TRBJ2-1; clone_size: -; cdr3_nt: TGTGCTAGTGGTCCACGGGGCTACAATGAGCAGTTCTTC; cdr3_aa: CASGPRGYNEQFF
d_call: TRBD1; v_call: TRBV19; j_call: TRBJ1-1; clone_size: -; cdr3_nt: TGTGCCAGTAGTATACTCGGACAGGTAGGCACTGAAGCTTTCTTT; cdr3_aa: CASSILGQVGTEAFF
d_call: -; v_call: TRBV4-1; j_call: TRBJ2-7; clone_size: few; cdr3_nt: TGCGCCAGCAGCAGAGGTACCGAGCAGTACTTC; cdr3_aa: CASSRGTEQYF
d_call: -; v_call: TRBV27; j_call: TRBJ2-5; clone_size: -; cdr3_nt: TGTGCCAGCAGTTTCGCAGGGCCCCAAGAGACCCAGTACTTC; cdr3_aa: CASSFAGPQETQYF
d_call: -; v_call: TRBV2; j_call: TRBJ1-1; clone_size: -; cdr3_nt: TGTGCCAGCAGTGAGGGACTCCCGGCTTTCTTT; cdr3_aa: CASSEGLPAFF
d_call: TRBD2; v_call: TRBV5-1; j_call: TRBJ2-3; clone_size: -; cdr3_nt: TGCGCCAGCAGCTTGGTTAGCGGGACAGATACGCAGTATTTT; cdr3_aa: CASSLVSGTDTQYF
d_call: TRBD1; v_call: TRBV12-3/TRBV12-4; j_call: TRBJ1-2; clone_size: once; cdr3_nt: TGTGCCAGCAGCCGACAGGGGCGCTATGGCTACACCTTC; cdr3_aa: CASSRQGRYGYTF
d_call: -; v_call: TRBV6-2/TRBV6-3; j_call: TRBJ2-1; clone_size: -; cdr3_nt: TGTGCCAGCAGTTACTCGATGGACTCCGATGAGCAGTTCTTC; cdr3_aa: CASSYSMDSDEQFF